This TCR beta chain was profiled in a study of PD-L1 blockade in urothelial cancer. In the study overall: Samples of blood were analyzed 3 weeks (second dose) and 6 weeks after treatment start. The median number of T cells present in blood samples was roughly 130,000. Notes on the study in general: In blood at 3 weeks, tumor-associated clones expanded more among patients with durable benefit.

To note about this clone: The antigen is not known.

Indicated time point: peripheral blood 6 weeks after treatment start. Each PCR had synthetic TCR analog templates added to it as a spike-in. TCRdb keeps only in-frame clones here, not all; method: immunoSEQ multiplex PCR. The sample shows about 46,000 clones, approximately 85% of them seen only once. This CDR3 contains 15 residues. Germline assignment: CDR1 LNHDA and CDR2 SQIVND (reference sequence). Trimming left V 7 bases short and J 4 bases short, with 17 bases between. This TCR was sampled from a man aged 50-60 years with urothelial cancer. This material consisted of PBMCs, taken around atezolizumab (anti-PD-L1) treatment. The chain links TRBV19 to TRBJ2-1; D may be TRBD2 (6 bases). CDR3: CASIGLGGEYNEQFF. CDR3 DNA sequence: TGTGCCAGTATTGGTCTCGGGGGTGAGTACAATGAGCAGTTCTTC. Full variable domain (outside the CDR3, taken from reference TRBV19 and TRBJ2-1): DGGITQSPKYLFRKEGQNVTLSCEQNLNHDAMYWYRQDPGQGLRLIYYSQIVNDFQKGDIAEGYSVSREKKESFPLTVTSAQKNPTAFYLCASIGLGGEYNEQFFGPGTRLTVL.